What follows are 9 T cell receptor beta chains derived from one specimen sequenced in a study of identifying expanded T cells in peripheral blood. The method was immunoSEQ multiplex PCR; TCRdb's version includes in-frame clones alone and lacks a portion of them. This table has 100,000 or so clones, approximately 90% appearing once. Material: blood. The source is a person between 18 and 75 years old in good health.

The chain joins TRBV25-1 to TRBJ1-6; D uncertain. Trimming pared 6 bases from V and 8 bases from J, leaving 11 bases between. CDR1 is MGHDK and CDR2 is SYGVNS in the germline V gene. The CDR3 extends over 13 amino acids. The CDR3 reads CASRGILDSPLHF. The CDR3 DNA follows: TGTGCCAGCAGAGGGATTCTGGATTCACCCCTCCACTTT.

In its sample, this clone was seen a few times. The CDR3 nucleotides read TGTGCCAGCAGTTCTACAGGGTTTGGGCAGTACTTC. The encoded protein is CASSSTGFGQYF. This chain links TRBV6-1 with TRBJ2-7, with D perhaps matching TRBD1 (6 bases). The CDR3 totals 12 residues. Germline V gives CDR1 MNHNS, CDR2 SASEGT. Between the trimmed V and J ends, which lost 5 bases and 9 bases, there was a span of 14 bases.

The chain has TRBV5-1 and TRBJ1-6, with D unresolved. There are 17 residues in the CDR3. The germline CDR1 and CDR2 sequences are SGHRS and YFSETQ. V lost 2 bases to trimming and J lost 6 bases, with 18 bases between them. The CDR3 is CASSLGLPGRRNSPLHF. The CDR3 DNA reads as TGCGCCAGCAGCTTAGGGTTACCCGGGCGGCGTAATTCACCCCTCCACTTT.

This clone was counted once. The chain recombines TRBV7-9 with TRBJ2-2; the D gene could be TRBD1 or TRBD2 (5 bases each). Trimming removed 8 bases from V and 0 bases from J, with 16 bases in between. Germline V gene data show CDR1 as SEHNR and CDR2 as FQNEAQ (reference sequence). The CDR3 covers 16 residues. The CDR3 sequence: CASPTFGASNTGELFF. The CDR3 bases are TGTGCCAGCCCAACTTTCGGGGCTTCGAACACCGGGGAGCTGTTTTTT.

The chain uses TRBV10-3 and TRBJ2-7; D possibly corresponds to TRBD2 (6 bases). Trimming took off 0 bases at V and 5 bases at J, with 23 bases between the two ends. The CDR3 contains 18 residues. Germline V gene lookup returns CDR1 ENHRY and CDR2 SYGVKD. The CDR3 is CAISESAGRGGANHEQYF. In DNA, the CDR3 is TGTGCCATCAGTGAGTCGGCGGGACGTGGTGGGGCCAATCACGAGCAGTACTTC.

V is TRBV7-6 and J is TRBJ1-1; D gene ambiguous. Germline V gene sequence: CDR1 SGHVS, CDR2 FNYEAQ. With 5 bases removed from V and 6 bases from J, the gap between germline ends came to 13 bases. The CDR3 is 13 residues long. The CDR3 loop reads CASSLGYRAEAFF. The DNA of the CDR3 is TGTGCCAGCAGCCTAGGTTATAGGGCTGAAGCTTTCTTT. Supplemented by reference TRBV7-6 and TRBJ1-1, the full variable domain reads GAGVSQSPRYKVTKRGQDVALRCDPISGHVSLYWYRQALGQGPEFLTYFNYEAQQDKSGLPNDRFSAERPEGSISTLTIQRTEQRDSAMYRCASSLGYRAEAFFGQGTRLTVV.

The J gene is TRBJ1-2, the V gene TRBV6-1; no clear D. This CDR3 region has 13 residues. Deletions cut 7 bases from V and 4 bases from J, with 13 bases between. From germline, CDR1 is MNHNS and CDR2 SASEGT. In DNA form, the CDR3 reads TGTGCCAGCAAGATACACCATCTCTATGGCTACACCTTC. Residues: CASKIHHLYGYTF.

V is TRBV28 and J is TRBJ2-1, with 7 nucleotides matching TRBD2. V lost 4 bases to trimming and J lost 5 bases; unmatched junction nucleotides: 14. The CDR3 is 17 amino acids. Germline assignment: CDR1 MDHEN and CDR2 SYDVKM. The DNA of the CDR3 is TGTGCCAGCAGTTCAAACCGGCTAGCGGCGTATAACAATGAGCAGTTCTTC. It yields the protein CASSSNRLAAYNNEQFF. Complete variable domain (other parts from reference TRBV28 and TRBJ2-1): DVKVTQSSRYLVKRTGEKVFLECVQDMDHENMFWYRQDPGLGLRLIYFSYDVKMKEKGDIPEGYSVSREKKERFSLILESASTNQTSMYLCASSSNRLAAYNNEQFFGPGTRLTVL.

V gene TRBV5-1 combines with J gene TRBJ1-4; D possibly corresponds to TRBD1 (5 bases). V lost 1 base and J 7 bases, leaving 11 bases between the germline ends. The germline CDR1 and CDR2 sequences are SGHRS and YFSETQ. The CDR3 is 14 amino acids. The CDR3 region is CASSLQGLTEKLFF. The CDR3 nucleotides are TGCGCCAGCAGCTTGCAGGGTCTTACTGAAAAACTGTTTTTT.